These 24 T cell receptor beta chains share one sample of origin, sequenced in a study of T cells after yellow fever vaccination. TCRdb reprocessed the 5' RACE reads with MiXCR, giving one entry per CDR3 protein. This sample has under 250,000 distinct CDR3 sequences, with approximately 3.2% found just once. The sequencing used CD4+ T cells sorted from PBMCs, collected 10 days after the yellow fever booster vaccination. The receptors were gathered from a young man who received the YFV17D yellow fever vaccine.

This clonotype was seen ten or more times. The chain couples TRBV4-3 to TRBJ2-2, with unresolved D. V lost 0 bases to trimming and J lost 6 bases, with 5 bases between them. Looked up from germline, CDR1 is LGHNA and CDR2 is YSLEER. This CDR3 comprises 13 residues. The DNA of the CDR3 is TGCGCCAGCAGCCAAGATTGGCCCGGGGAGCTGTTTTTT. Translated: CASSQDWPGELFF.

This clonotype appeared a few times. This chain connects TRBV24-1 to TRBJ1-5; D ambiguous. The CDR3 covers 17 residues. V was clipped by 4 bases and J by 0 bases, with 15 bases between them. From germline, CDR1 is KGHDR and CDR2 SFDVKD. This CDR3 reads CATSEGRDFYSNQPQHF. The CDR3 bases are TGTGCCACCAGTGAGGGCAGAGACTTTTATAGCAATCAGCCCCAGCATTTT.

Ten or more counts support this clonotype. The chain combines TRBV7-3 with TRBJ2-2, with D unresolved. V shed 7 bases and J shed 3 bases, with 6 bases lying between them. CDR1 and CDR2 (germline): SGHTA, FQGTGA. CDR3 size: 12 residues. The DNA for the CDR3 is TGTGCCAGCAAGAGTTACACCGGGGAGCTGTTTTTT. This sequence encodes CASKSYTGELFF.

There are many counts of this clonotype. The DNA of the CDR3 is TGCGCCAGCACTATCTCAGATACGCAGTATTTT. Protein: CASTISDTQYF. This chain connects TRBV5-1 to TRBJ2-3; no firm D call. In germline, CDR1 is SGHRS, CDR2 YFSETQ. The length of the CDR3 is 11 residues. Trimming removed 6 bases at V and 4 bases at J, with 6 bases between.

This clonotype was picked up a small number of times. The chain uses TRBV12-3 or TRBV12-4 and TRBJ1-1; D not resolved. This CDR3 contains 14 residues. V gave up 2 bases and J gave up 5 bases, with 12 bases separating them. As DNA, the CDR3 is TGTGCCAGCAGTTTAACTGAAGTGGATACTGAAGCTTTCTTT. It encodes CASSLTEVDTEAFF.

V and J are TRBV20-1 and TRBJ2-5; 7 bases are shared with TRBD2. Trimming removed 5 bases from V and 7 bases from J; junction bases left unmatched: 10. Germline-derived CDR1 and CDR2 are DFQATT and SNEGSKA (reference sequence). This CDR3 region has 13 residues. CDR3 region: CSAGLGTLGTQYF. The CDR3 DNA sequence: TGCAGTGCTGGACTAGGGACCTTGGGGACCCAGTACTTC.

This clonotype was observed many times. The chain joins TRBV7-2 to TRBJ1-4, with D unclear. The CDR3 contains 11 residues. CDR1 and CDR2 (germline): SGHTA, FQGNSA. V was shortened by 5 bases and J by 8 bases, with 6 bases between the two germline ends. The CDR3 spells CASSAQEKLFF. The CDR3 nucleotides are TGTGCCAGCAGCGCGCAGGAAAAACTGTTTTTT. Drawing the rest from reference TRBV7-2 and TRBJ1-4, the complete variable domain is GAGVSQSPSNKVTEKGKDVELRCDPISGHTALYWYRQSLGQGLEFLIYFQGNSAPDKSGLPSDRFSAERTGGSVSTLTIQRTQQEDSAVYLCASSAQEKLFFGSGTQLSVL.

This clonotype was counted many times. The chain combines TRBV7-6 with TRBJ1-2; TRBD1 might be the D (5 bases). From germline, CDR1 is SGHVS and CDR2 FNYEAQ. Between the trimmed V and J ends, which lost 5 bases and 4 bases, there was a span of 17 bases. This CDR3 has 15 amino acids. DNA of the CDR3: TGTGCCAGCAGCCCCCTAATGGGGGTCGGCTATGGCTACACCTTC. This translates into CASSPLMGVGYGYTF.

The V and J genes are TRBV24-1 and TRBJ2-7; D is undetermined. The ends were cut back, 6 bases at V and 2 bases at J, with 10 bases in the middle. Germline V gene data show CDR1 as KGHDR and CDR2 as SFDVKD. There are 13 residues in the CDR3. The CDR3 is CATSLQVTYEQYV. In nucleotides, the CDR3 is TGTGCCACCAGTCTCCAGGTTACCTACGAGCAGTACGTC.

This clonotype was detected only a few times. The J gene is TRBJ1-4, the V gene TRBV5-6; no clear D gene. Germline V lookup: CDR1 SGHDT, CDR2 YYEEEE. V was clipped by 4 bases and J by 7 bases, with 17 bases between them. This CDR3 comprises 15 residues. The CDR3 sequence: CASSRLQRMTEKLFF. Here the CDR3 DNA reads TGTGCCAGCAGCAGATTACAGAGAATGACTGAAAAACTGTTTTTT.

This clonotype appeared a few times. This chain connects TRBV7-3 to TRBJ2-5; tentatively, D is TRBD1 or TRBD2 (5 bases each). Germline CDR1 SGHTA, CDR2 FQGTGA. The V gene lost 2 bases and the J gene lost 5 bases, with 21 bases spanning the gap. The CDR3 is 17 residues long. CDR3 in DNA: TGTGCCAGCAGCTTACACGAATTAAGGGGACGGGCGGAGACCCAGTACTTC. It encodes CASSLHELRGRAETQYF.

This sequence joins TRBV11-2 and TRBJ2-2, with D perhaps matching TRBD2 (6 bases). Germline V CDR1 and CDR2: SGHAT, FQNNGV. V was pared by 1 base and J by 4 bases, with 16 bases between. The CDR3 is 17 residues long. CDR3 DNA sequence: TGTGCCAGCAGCTTAGCCCCCGCGGGGCGAGGCACCGGGGAGCTGTTTTTT. Amino acids: CASSLAPAGRGTGELFF.

This clonotype was seen many times. V and J are TRBV5-1 and TRBJ2-1; 7 bases align to TRBD1. Trimming cost V 3 bases and J 0 bases; bases outside gene matches: 0. CDR3 length: 14 amino acids. Germline assignment: CDR1 SGHRS and CDR2 YFSETQ. As DNA, the CDR3 is TGCGCCAGCAGCTGGGACAGCTCCTACAATGAGCAGTTCTTC. The encoded protein is CASSWDSSYNEQFF.

In its sample, this clonotype was seen a few times. The J gene is TRBJ2-5, the V gene TRBV5-1, with 10 bases fitting TRBD2. The CDR3 is made up of 14 amino acids. V was pared by 6 bases and J by 5 bases, with 7 bases of the junction left unmatched. Looked up from germline, CDR1 is SGHRS and CDR2 is YFSETQ. The CDR3 loop reads CASTLRGLAETQYF. CDR3 nucleotides: TGCGCCAGCACCCTAAGGGGACTAGCGGAGACCCAGTACTTC.

This clonotype was observed a few times. The genes are TRBV10-3 and TRBJ2-7; D may be TRBD1 or TRBD2 (5 bases each). Germline CDR1 ENHRY, CDR2 SYGVKD. V was clipped by 6 bases and J by 3 bases, with 15 bases between them. CDR3 size: 14 residues. CDR3 region: CAIRGTGRIYEQYF. The CDR3 DNA sequence: TGTGCCATCAGGGGGACCGGACGAATCTACGAGCAGTACTTC.

The chain has TRBV12-3 or TRBV12-4 and TRBJ1-4; 7 bases align to TRBD1. Trimming at V came to 6 bases and at J to 8 bases, leaving 6 bases not matched to a gene. This CDR3 has 13 amino acids. The CDR3 bases are TGTGCCAGCAGGGCGACAGGGAGGGAAAAACTGTTTTTT. Protein product: CASRATGREKLFF.

This clonotype has only a few counts. This chain links TRBV11-2 with TRBJ2-7; D is undetermined. This CDR3 contains 13 residues. CDR1 is SGHAT and CDR2 is FQNNGV in the germline V gene. V shed 3 bases and J shed 5 bases, with 11 bases lying between them. CDR3 bases: TGTGCCAGCAGCTTGGATCAAATTAACGAGCAGTACTTC. Protein product: CASSLDQINEQYF.

This clonotype was seen at least ten times. The chain has TRBV6-2 or TRBV6-3 and TRBJ2-1, with D maybe TRBD2 (7 bases). V shed 0 bases and J shed 7 bases, with 16 bases lying between them. This CDR3 has 16 residues. Germline CDR1 reads MNHEY; CDR2 reads SVGEGT. The CDR3 DNA sequence: TGTGCCAGCAGTTACTCGTACGCGGGGGCGGGGAATGAGCAGTTCTTC. Its translation: CASSYSYAGAGNEQFF.

This clonotype was picked up a small number of times. The CDR3 loop reads CASSQEGGTTNEKLFF. CDR3 nucleotide sequence: TGTGCCAGCAGCCAAGAGGGAGGAACAACTAATGAAAAACTGTTTTTT. The chain links TRBV4-2 to TRBJ1-4; D uncertain. V lost 0 bases and J lost 0, with 8 bases in between. Germline CDR1 is LGHNA and CDR2 is YNFKEQ. This CDR3 has 16 amino acids.

This clonotype was detected many times. The genes are TRBV7-2 and TRBJ1-6; D is unresolved. V dropped 3 bases and J dropped 11 bases, with 14 bases sitting between them. CDR1 SGHTA and CDR2 FQGNSA come from the germline V gene. This CDR3 comprises 14 residues. The chain's CDR3 is CASSFSSTGTPLHF. The CDR3 bases are TGTGCCAGCAGCTTTTCGTCCACCGGGACACCCCTCCACTTT. The full variable domain, with the rest looked up from reference TRBV7-2 and TRBJ1-6, is GAGVSQSPSNKVTEKGKDVELRCDPISGHTALYWYRQSLGQGLEFLIYFQGNSAPDKSGLPSDRFSAERTGGSVSTLTIQRTQQEDSAVYLCASSFSSTGTPLHFGNGTRLTVT.

This clonotype was observed many times. The genes are TRBV6-2 or TRBV6-3 and TRBJ2-5; the match to TRBD2 covers 11 bases. The germline V gene has CDR1 MNHEY and CDR2 SVGEGT. This CDR3 contains 14 residues. V was pared by 5 bases and J by 3 bases, with 2 bases of the junction left unmatched. CDR3 DNA: TGTGCCAGCAGTACACTAGCGGGGGAAGAGACCCAGTACTTC. Its protein is CASSTLAGEETQYF.

The chain links TRBV2 to TRBJ2-3; a possible D gene is TRBD2 (7 bases). In germline, CDR1 is SNHLY, CDR2 FYNNEI. Between the trimmed V and J ends, which lost 7 bases and 2 bases, there was a span of 10 bases. The CDR3 contains 13 residues. CDR3 in amino acids: CASKGGNTDTQYF. The CDR3 bases are TGTGCCAGCAAGGGGGGGAACACAGATACGCAGTATTTT.

This chain joins TRBV12-3 or TRBV12-4 and TRBJ2-5; 11 nucleotides align to TRBD2. The CDR3 totals 16 residues. V was pared by 5 bases and J by 5 bases, with 10 bases of the junction left unmatched. CDR3 in DNA: TGTGCCAGCAGTCCCATTAGCGGGGGGGCCGGGGAGACCCAGTACTTC. This gives the protein CASSPISGGAGETQYF.

This rearrangement joins TRBV20-1 to TRBJ2-1; 10 bases are a match to TRBD2. V dropped 5 bases and J dropped 4; count of bases not matched to a gene: 8. The CDR3 is 15 amino acids. Germline CDR1 is DFQATT and CDR2 is SNEGSKA (reference sequence). In nucleotides, the CDR3 is TGCAGTGCTGGGAGGATGGGACTAGCGTACAATGAGCAGTTCTTC. This encodes CSAGRMGLAYNEQFF.